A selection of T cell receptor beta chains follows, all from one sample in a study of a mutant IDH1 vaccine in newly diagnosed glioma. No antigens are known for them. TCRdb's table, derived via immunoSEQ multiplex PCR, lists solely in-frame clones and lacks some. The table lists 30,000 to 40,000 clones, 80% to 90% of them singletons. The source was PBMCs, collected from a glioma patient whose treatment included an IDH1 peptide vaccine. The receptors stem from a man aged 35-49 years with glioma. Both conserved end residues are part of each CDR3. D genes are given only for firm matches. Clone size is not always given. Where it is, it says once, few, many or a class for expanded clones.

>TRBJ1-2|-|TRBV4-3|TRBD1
TGCGCCAGCAGCCAAGGCATCGGACAGGGGGACTATGGCTACACCTTC
CASSQGIGQGDYGYTF
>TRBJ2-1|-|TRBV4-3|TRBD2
TGCGCCAGCAGCCCCGTCGCGGGGGTGTACAATGAGCAGTTCTTC
CASSPVAGVYNEQFF
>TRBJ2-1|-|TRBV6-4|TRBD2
TGTGCCAGCAGTGTCTGGCGGGGGGCAGAGCAGTTCTTC
CASSVWRGAEQFF
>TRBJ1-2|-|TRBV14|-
TGTGCCAGCAGCCAAGACCTCGGAGGGGCGGATGGCTACACCTTC
CASSQDLGGADGYTF
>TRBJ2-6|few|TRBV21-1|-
TGTGCCAGCAGCTCCAATGGGGGGACAGCAATCTCTGGGGCCAACGTCCTGACTTTC
CASSSNGGTAISGANVLTF
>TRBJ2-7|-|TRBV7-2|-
TGTGCCAGCAGCTTAGGACTAGGTCTCTACGAGCAGTACTTC
CASSLGLGLYEQYF
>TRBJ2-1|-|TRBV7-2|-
TGTGCCAGCAGCTCCGCTCCCCCGAGGGAGTTCTTC
CASSSAPPREFF
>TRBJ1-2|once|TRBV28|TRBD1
TGTGCCAGCAGTCCACCGGACAGGAACTATGGCTACACCTTC
CASSPPDRNYGYTF
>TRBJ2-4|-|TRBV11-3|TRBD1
TGTGCCAGCAGCCAAGGGACAGCGCTAGCCAAAAACATTCAGTACTTC
CASSQGTALAKNIQYF
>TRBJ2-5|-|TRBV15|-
TGTGCCACCAGCCGACAAAGACAGGGAGGGTTCCGGTTAGAGACCCAGTACTTC
CATSRQRQGGFRLETQYF
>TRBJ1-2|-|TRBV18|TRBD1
TGTGCCAGCTCACCTACCGGGACAGGGTTCGGCTACACCTTC
CASSPTGTGFGYTF
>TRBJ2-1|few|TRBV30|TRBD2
TGTGCCTGGAGTGTTACTAGCGGGGGGGCCAAGGAGCAGTTCTTC
CAWSVTSGGAKEQFF
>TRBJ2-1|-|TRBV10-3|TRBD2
TGTGCCATCAAACTAGCGGGAAACAATGAGCAGTTCTTC
CAIKLAGNNEQFF
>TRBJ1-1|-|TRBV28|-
TGTGCCAGCAGTCAAACACGTGAGGGTTTGACTGAAGCTTTCTTT
CASSQTREGLTEAFF
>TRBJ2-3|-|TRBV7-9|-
TGTGCCAGCAGCCCCCCGGGCGGGACGCAGTATTTT
CASSPPGGTQYF
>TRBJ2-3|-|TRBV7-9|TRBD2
TGTGCCAGCAGCTTAGCTAGCGGGGGCACAGATACGCAGTATTTT
CASSLASGGTDTQYF
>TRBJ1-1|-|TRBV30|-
TGTGCCTGGGGGATTCTTCGGGGGAGAGCTGAAGCTTTCTTT
CAWGILRGRAEAFF
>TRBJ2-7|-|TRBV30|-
TGTGCCTGGAGTGTGGGGGGCCCATCCTACGAGCAGTACTTC
CAWSVGGPSYEQYF
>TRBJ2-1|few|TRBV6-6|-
TGTGCCAGCAGTTACTTAGGGGTGAGGAATGAGCAGTTCTTC
CASSYLGVRNEQFF
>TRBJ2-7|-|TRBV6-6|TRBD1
TGTGCCAGCAGGGGGACAGGGGGCTACGAGCAGTACTTC
CASRGTGGYEQYF
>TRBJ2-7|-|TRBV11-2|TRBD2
TGTGCCAGCAGCTACCGGACTAGCGGGAGCGCTTATCCTCTCTACGAGCAGTACTTC
CASSYRTSGSAYPLYEQYF
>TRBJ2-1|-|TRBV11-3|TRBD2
TGTGCCAGCAGCTCCTCCGGGGGACTAGCGGGAGTTGGTGAGCAGTTCTTC
CASSSSGGLAGVGEQFF
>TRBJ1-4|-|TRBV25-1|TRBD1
TGTGCCAGCAGTGGGCTGGACAGGCGTGCCCTTTTT
CASSGLDRRALF
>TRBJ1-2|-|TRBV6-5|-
TGTGCCAGCAGTTACAAGGCCAGCCTCCCATTTTTC
CASSYKASLPFF
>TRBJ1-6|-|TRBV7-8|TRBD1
TGTGCCAGCAGCTCCACCGGGACAGGGACTTCACCCCTCCACTTT
CASSSTGTGTSPLHF
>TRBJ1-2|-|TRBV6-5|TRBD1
TGTGCCAGCAGTTATTCAGGGGGCCAGGGCTACACCTTC
CASSYSGGQGYTF
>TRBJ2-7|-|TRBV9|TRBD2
TGTGCCAGCAGCGCTAGCGGGAGGGCCGACGAGCAGTACTTC
CASSASGRADEQYF
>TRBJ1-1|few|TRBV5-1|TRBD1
TGCGCCAGCAGCCACGGACAGGGACTGAACACTGAAGCTTTCTTT
CASSHGQGLNTEAFF
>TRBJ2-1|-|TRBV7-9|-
TGTGCCAGCAGCCCCCTGGGGGCCAATGAGCAGTTCTTC
CASSPLGANEQFF
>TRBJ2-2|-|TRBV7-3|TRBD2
TGTGCCAGCAGCTCAAAACCCGGGACTACCCGCAACGGGGAGCTGTTTTTT
CASSSKPGTTRNGELFF
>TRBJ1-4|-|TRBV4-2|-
TGTGCCAGCAGCCAAGATGGGGTCTCGCTAGGGGAAAAACTGTTTTTT
CASSQDGVSLGEKLFF
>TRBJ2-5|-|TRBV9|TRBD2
TGTGCCAGCAGCGTGGGAGCGGGGGGACGGCAAGAGACCCAGTACTTC
CASSVGAGGRQETQYF
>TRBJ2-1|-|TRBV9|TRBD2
TGTGCCAGCAGCGTAAGGATGCGGGGGGGTATCGGTGAGCAGTTCTTC
CASSVRMRGGIGEQFF
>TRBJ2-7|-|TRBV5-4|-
TGTGCCAGCAGCTTGGCCGGGGCAGGGGGGGCCTACGAGCAGTACTTC
CASSLAGAGGAYEQYF
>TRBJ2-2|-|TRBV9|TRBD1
TGTGCCAGCAGCGGCCGGGACAGGAGCACCGGGGAGCTGTTTTTT
CASSGRDRSTGELFF
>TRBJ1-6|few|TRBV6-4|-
TGTGCCAGCAGTGAAGACGGCAATTCACCCCTCCACTTT
CASSEDGNSPLHF
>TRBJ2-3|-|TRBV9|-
TGTGCCAGCAGCGTAGGAAGTAGCACAGATACGCAGTATTTT
CASSVGSSTDTQYF
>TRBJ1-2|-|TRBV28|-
TGTGCCAGCAGTAATACACGAACTAACTATGGCTACACCTTC
CASSNTRTNYGYTF
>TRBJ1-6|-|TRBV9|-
TGTGCCAGCAGCGTCACGGGGGGCGCAGGAATACAGTCAGGGTCACCCCTCCACTTT
CASSVTGGAGIQSGSPLHF
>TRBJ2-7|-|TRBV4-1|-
TGCGCCAGCAGCCAAGGGAGACTAGATGGCGGCTACGAGCAGTACTTC
CASSQGRLDGGYEQYF